This TCR beta chain was captured in a study of blood T cell repertoires in COVID-19. The authors' processing: It was from reference gene primer amplification that nucleated cell counts were estimated. Here immunoSEQ multiplex PCR was the method, and the copy in TCRdb shows in-frame clones only, minus some. V, J and clone size reflect that table, while D and trimming were determined from the DNA. The sample has around 330,000 clones, 75% to 90% seen once. Residents of 24 US areas, aged about 18 to 95 years, made up the participants. The study assigned cohorts using participant-reported clinical history. In Cohort 3, a recovered donor had either two negative PCRs, clearance, or symptom resolution. This clone was counted between two and nine times. V lost 4 bases to trimming and J lost 9 bases, with 16 bases between them. CDR3 length: 14 residues. The V gene's germline CDR1 is SGHAT and CDR2 FQNNGV.

The sequenced sample was PBMCs or T cells enriched from blood (not recorded which). J is TRBJ1-3 and V is TRBV11-2; D possibly corresponds to TRBD1 (6 bases). This TCR derives from a man aged 60-69 years who had recovered from COVID-19. CDR3 protein: CASSSADSASTIYF. CDR3 nucleotide sequence: TGTGCCAGCAGCTCCGCGGACAGTGCCAGCACCATATATTTT.